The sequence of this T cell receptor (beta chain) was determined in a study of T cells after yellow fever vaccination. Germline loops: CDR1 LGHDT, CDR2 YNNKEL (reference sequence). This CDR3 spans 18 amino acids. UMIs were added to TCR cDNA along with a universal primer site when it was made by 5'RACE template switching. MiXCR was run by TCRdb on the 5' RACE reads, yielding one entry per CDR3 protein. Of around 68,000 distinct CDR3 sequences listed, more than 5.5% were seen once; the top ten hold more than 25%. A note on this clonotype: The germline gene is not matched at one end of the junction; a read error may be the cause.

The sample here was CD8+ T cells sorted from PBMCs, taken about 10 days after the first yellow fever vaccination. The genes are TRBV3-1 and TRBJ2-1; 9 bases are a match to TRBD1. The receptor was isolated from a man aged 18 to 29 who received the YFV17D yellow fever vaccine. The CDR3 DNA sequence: TGTCCCAGCAGCCAAGTCAACAGGGGGCCAGGGCCCTACAATGAGCAGTTCTTC. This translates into CPSSQVNRGPGPYNEQFF.